A single sample is the source of the 29 T cell receptor beta chains below, sequenced in a study of OX40 agonist ivuxolimab in advanced cancers. This table comes from immunoSEQ multiplex PCR, and its TCRdb copy is limited to in-frame clones, with some not included. The sample yields about 75,000 clones, roughly 85% seen once. Specimen: CD4+ or CD8+ T cells sorted from blood, collected in a trial of the OX40 agonist ivuxolimab. Receptors originate from an adult with an advanced solid tumor such as melanoma, head and neck, liver or kidney cancer.

The V call is TRBV7-9, the J call TRBJ2-1; the D gene is possibly TRBD1 (6 bases). The germline gives CDR1 SEHNR, CDR2 FQNEAQ (reference sequence). The CDR3 has 14 amino acids. V was pared by 1 base and J by 6 bases, with 10 bases between. This CDR3 reads CASSLVQGFNEQFF. CDR3 nucleotides: TGTGCCAGCAGCTTAGTACAGGGCTTCAATGAGCAGTTCTTC.

This clone was counted only a few times. The chain combines TRBV11-2 with TRBJ1-3, with 7 bases that match TRBD1. The CDR3 contains 14 residues. Germline V gives CDR1 SGHAT, CDR2 FQNNGV. The V segment lost 5 bases and the J segment 2 bases; nucleotides outside the gene matches: 3. DNA of the CDR3: TGTGCCAGCAGCCCGACAGGGACTGGAAACACCATATATTTT. This translates into CASSPTGTGNTIYF.

The gene calls are TRBV6-1 and TRBJ1-2; 12 bases fit TRBD1. Germline V gives CDR1 MNHNS, CDR2 SASEGT. This CDR3 is built from 15 residues. The V gene end was trimmed by 7 bases and the J gene end by 7 bases; junction bases not matched to a gene: 10. The CDR3 sequence is CASTQGTGGRSGYTF. CDR3 bases: TGTGCCAGCACCCAGGGGACAGGGGGCCGGAGTGGCTACACCTTC.

This clone was seen just once. This chain connects TRBV12-5 to TRBJ1-2; D unresolved. The length of the CDR3 is 16 residues. Trimming removed 0 bases at V and 4 bases at J, with 15 bases between. Germline values: CDR1 LGHNT, CDR2 FRNRAP. For the CDR3, the DNA is TGTGCTAGTGGTTTGGTAGAAGGTGCGGCAACCTATGGCTACACCTTC. Translating gives CASGLVEGAATYGYTF.

This clone appeared once. The chain carries TRBV2 and TRBJ1-1; 7 bases align to TRBD1. This CDR3 spans 15 amino acids. Germline V gene lookup returns CDR1 SNHLY and CDR2 FYNNEI. Losses at the gene ends were 8 bases for V and 0 bases for J; bases not matched to a gene: 9. The chain's CDR3 is CASGSGRGLNTEAFF. The CDR3 DNA is TGTGCCAGCGGTTCCGGCAGGGGGTTGAACACTGAAGCTTTCTTT.

V gene TRBV7-9 combines with J gene TRBJ2-4; D is uncertain. Trimming took off 3 bases at V and 0 bases at J, with 12 bases between the two ends. Germline CDR1 and CDR2: SEHNR and FQNEAQ (reference sequence). The CDR3 spans 16 residues. This CDR3 is CASSFEEHLAKNIQYF. DNA for the CDR3: TGTGCCAGCAGCTTTGAGGAACACCTAGCCAAAAACATTCAGTACTTC.

This clone was counted once. Here the CDR3 reads CASSVFDRVGEQYF. CDR3 nucleotides: TGTGCCAGCAGCGTATTTGACAGGGTGGGAGAGCAGTACTTC. This chain uses TRBV9 with TRBJ2-7, with TRBD1 matching over 7 bases. CDR1 is SGDLS, CDR2 YYNGEE, per germline. This CDR3 region has 14 residues. Losses at the gene ends were 1 base for V and 7 bases for J; bases not matched to a gene: 8.

CDR3 nucleotide sequence: TGTGCCAGTAGTATCGACGCGTCCACGAACACCGGGGAGCTGTTTTTT. Translated: CASSIDASTNTGELFF. The gene calls are TRBV19 and TRBJ2-2, with unresolved D. Per germline, CDR1 LNHDA and CDR2 SQIVND (reference sequence). This CDR3 is built from 16 residues. V was pared by 3 bases and J by 0 bases, with 11 bases between.

This clone has only a few counts. The V gene is TRBV14, the J gene TRBJ2-7, with 7 bases identical to TRBD1. V lost 6 bases and J lost 8; bases outside the gene matches: 7. Germline-derived CDR1 and CDR2 are SGHDN and FVKESK. This CDR3 comprises 12 residues. Here the CDR3 reads CASSSGQSKQYF. The CDR3 coding sequence is TGTGCCAGCAGTTCGGGACAGTCCAAGCAGTACTTC.

The rearrangement uses TRBV5-1 and TRBJ2-1; D remains unclear. V was trimmed by 3 bases and J by 6 bases, leaving 7 bases between them. Germline lookup yields CDR1 SGHRS and CDR2 YFSETQ. The CDR3 sequence is 12 residues long. The CDR3, as DNA: TGCGCCAGCAGCTACAACGGCAATGAGCAGTTCTTC. Translated: CASSYNGNEQFF.

The chain has TRBV6-5 and TRBJ1-1, with 8 bases that match TRBD1. Germline-derived CDR1 and CDR2 are MNHEY and SVGAGI. The CDR3 consists of 15 residues. Trimming took 0 bases from V and 1 from J; bases not matched to a gene: 1. The CDR3 protein is CASSYSGQGNTEAFF. The CDR3 DNA is TGTGCCAGCAGTTACTCCGGACAGGGGAACACTGAAGCTTTCTTT.

J is TRBJ2-4 and V is TRBV7-9; possible D gene TRBD2, 7 bases. The CDR3 has 15 amino acids. The ends were cut back, 4 bases at V and 5 bases at J, with 15 bases in the middle. Germline values: CDR1 SEHNR, CDR2 FQNEAQ (reference sequence). The CDR3 nucleotides are TGTGCCAGCAGCTATGGTGGGGGGGGCGAAAACATTCAGTACTTC. This gives the protein CASSYGGGGENIQYF.

The chain has TRBV4-1 and TRBJ2-5, with 7 bases that match TRBD1. Germline V CDR1 and CDR2: MGHRA, YSYEKL. Trimming took 4 bases from V and 1 from J; bases not matched to a gene: 12. This CDR3 is built from 17 residues. CDR3 sequence (DNA): TGCGCCAGCAGCCCAGGTGCCTCGACAGGGCGCCAAGAGACCCAGTACTTC. Protein: CASSPGASTGRQETQYF.

V usage is TRBV5-1 and J usage is TRBJ2-1, with D maybe TRBD2 (5 bases). Trimming took 2 bases from V and 8 from J, leaving 11 bases between them. The germline V gene has CDR1 SGHRS and CDR2 YFSETQ. The CDR3 length is 13 residues. For the CDR3, the DNA is TGCGCCAGCAGCTTTCTCACAGCGGATGAGCAGTTCTTC. Protein sequence: CASSFLTADEQFF.

A single count supports this clone. V and J are TRBV5-1 and TRBJ2-3; D gene ambiguous. The CDR3 contains 14 residues. Trimming cost V 7 bases and J 0 bases, with 12 bases left between them. From germline, CDR1 is SGHRS and CDR2 YFSETQ. The CDR3 here is CASVLWASTDTQYF. For the CDR3, the DNA is TGCGCCAGCGTCTTGTGGGCTAGCACAGATACGCAGTATTTT.

The CDR3 sequence is CASLGQGGYEQYF. The CDR3 bases are TGTGCCAGCTTGGGACAGGGGGGGTACGAGCAGTACTTC. The V gene is TRBV2, the J gene TRBJ2-7; 11 bases match TRBD1. Germline CDR1 and CDR2: SNHLY and FYNNEI. The CDR3 has 13 amino acids. V lost 8 bases, J lost 4 bases, and 4 bases stayed unmatched.

The rearrangement joins TRBV19 to TRBJ1-1; D is possibly TRBD1 (6 bases). The length of the CDR3 is 14 residues. Germline CDR1 LNHDA, CDR2 SQIVND (reference sequence). V lost 3 bases and J lost 4, with 12 bases in between. CDR3 nucleotide sequence: TGTGCCAGTAGTATTTCAGGGGACCGCACTGAAGCTTTCTTT. It yields the protein CASSISGDRTEAFF.

On this clone itself: One end of the junction is discordant with germline, which a read error may explain. The V and J genes are TRBV6-5 and TRBJ1-4; D possibly corresponds to TRBD1 (6 bases). Looked up from germline, CDR1 is MNHEY and CDR2 is SVGAGI. This CDR3 is built from 15 residues. The DNA for the CDR3 is TGTGCCAGCAGTTCCCTGGCGGGGGCTAACGAAAAACTGTTTTTT. It codes for CASSSLAGANEKLFF.

V is TRBV11-2 and J is TRBJ2-1; possibly TRBD2 for D (6 bases). Trimming pared 0 bases from V and 6 bases from J, leaving 6 bases between. From germline, CDR1 is SGHAT and CDR2 FQNNGV. The CDR3 spans 13 residues. The CDR3 spells CASSLETSNEQFF. DNA for the CDR3: TGTGCCAGCAGCTTAGAGACTAGCAATGAGCAGTTCTTC.

The genes are TRBV5-1 and TRBJ1-5, with a tentative D call TRBD1 (6 bases). CDR1 SGHRS and CDR2 YFSETQ come from the germline V gene. CDR3 length: 16 amino acids. With 0 bases removed from V and 0 bases from J, the gap between germline ends came to 10 bases. The chain's CDR3 is CASSLGAGDSNQPQHF. The CDR3 bases are TGCGCCAGCAGCTTGGGGGCAGGGGATAGCAATCAGCCCCAGCATTTT. Looking up the rest from reference TRBV5-1 and TRBJ1-5 gives the full variable domain: KAGVTQTPRYLIKTRGQQVTLSCSPISGHRSVSWYQQTPGQGLQFLFEYFSETQRNKGNFPGRFSGRQFSNSRSEMNVSTLELGDSALYLCASSLGAGDSNQPQHFGDGTRLSIL.

The CDR3 loop reads CASSVTSGIDTQYF. CDR3 coding DNA: TGCGCCAGCAGCGTAACTAGCGGGATAGATACGCAGTATTTT. This chain links TRBV5-1 with TRBJ2-3; 10 nucleotides align to TRBD2. This CDR3 has 14 residues. V lost 4 bases and J lost 5; bases outside the gene matches: 4. The germline V gene has CDR1 SGHRS and CDR2 YFSETQ.

The chain has TRBV7-9 and TRBJ2-6, with D uncertain. The CDR3 runs 17 residues. With 1 base removed from V and 2 bases from J, the gap between germline ends came to 12 bases. Germline CDR1 SEHNR, CDR2 FQNEAQ (reference sequence). This chain's CDR3 is CASSLVAARPGANVLTF. DNA for the CDR3: TGTGCCAGCAGCTTAGTTGCAGCCAGGCCTGGGGCCAACGTCCTGACTTTC.

The CDR3 sequence: CASSLGQGAWETQYF. The DNA of the CDR3 is TGTGCCAGCAGCTTAGGGCAGGGGGCCTGGGAGACCCAGTACTTC. The chain is built from TRBV7-6 and TRBJ2-5; TRBD1 aligns across 8 bases. The CDR3 sequence is 15 residues long. The V and J ends lost 1 base and 5 bases, in that order; junction bases with no gene match: 6. Per germline, CDR1 SGHVS and CDR2 FNYEAQ.

The V gene is TRBV14, the J gene TRBJ2-7, with D unresolved. The germline gives CDR1 SGHDN, CDR2 FVKESK. Trimming stripped 4 bases from V and 4 bases from J, with 14 bases between. The CDR3 is made up of 14 amino acids. CDR3 in amino acids: CASSLANSGYEQYF. The CDR3 nucleotides are TGTGCCAGCAGCCTGGCAAACTCAGGATACGAGCAGTACTTC. The whole variable domain, remainder taken from reference TRBV14 and TRBJ2-7, is EAGVTQFPSHSVIEKGQTVTLRCDPISGHDNLYWYRRVMGKEIKFLLHFVKESKQDESGMPNNRFLAERTGGTYSTLKVQPAELEDSGVYFCASSLANSGYEQYFGPGTRLTVT.

The chain has TRBV6-4 and TRBJ1-2; TRBD1 matches at 8 bases. CDR3 length: 13 amino acids. V shed 5 bases and J 6 bases; nucleotides not matched to a gene: 5. The germline CDR1 and CDR2 sequences are MRHNA and SNTAGT. CDR3 protein: CASSKEQGDGYTF. CDR3 bases: TGTGCCAGCAGTAAAGAACAGGGGGATGGCTACACCTTC.

The chain combines TRBV4-1 with TRBJ2-7, with a possible D match to TRBD1 (6 bases). The V and J ends lost 3 bases and 2 bases respectively, with 20 bases between them. This CDR3 has 17 residues. Germline CDR1 reads MGHRA; CDR2 reads YSYEKL. Here the CDR3 reads CASSHSTGTSNPYEQYF. The CDR3 DNA reads as TGCGCCAGCAGCCACTCTACCGGGACAAGCAATCCCTACGAGCAGTACTTC.

This rearrangement joins TRBV6-5 to TRBJ1-5; D not certain. Germline lookup yields CDR1 MNHEY and CDR2 SVGAGI. V was shortened by 8 bases and J by 0 bases, with 8 bases between the two germline ends. The length of the CDR3 is 13 residues. CDR3 nucleotides: TGTGCCAGCCGCGGGTATAGCAATCAGCCCCAGCATTTT. As protein: CASRGYSNQPQHF.

The rearrangement joins TRBV18 to TRBJ1-4; 7 bases map to TRBD1. Looked up from germline, CDR1 is KGHSH and CDR2 is LQKENI. V lost 2 bases, J lost 8 bases, and 8 bases stayed unmatched. The CDR3 sequence is 15 residues long. CDR3 bases: TGTGCCAGCTCACCATACAGGGGAGGAGAGGAAAAACTGTTTTTT. This translates into CASSPYRGGEEKLFF.

The rearrangement joins TRBV19 to TRBJ2-1; 8 bases align to TRBD1. Per germline, CDR1 LNHDA and CDR2 SQIVND (reference sequence). The CDR3 is made up of 14 amino acids. Trimming took 6 bases from V and 7 from J; bases not matched to a gene: 8. In DNA, the CDR3 is TGTGCCAGTAGCGACAGGGGTTTGGTGAATGAGCAGTTCTTC. Its translation: CASSDRGLVNEQFF.